The clone carrying this T cell receptor (beta chain) showed up just a few times. As yet, its antigen is unknown. The PCR employed 60 Vbeta primers together with 13 Jbeta primers. Only in-frame clones appear in the TCRdb table, and some are missing; sequencing was by immunoSEQ multiplex PCR. The sample holds roughly 70,000 clones; roughly two thirds are singletons and the top ten take around 15%. This sample stems from a study of cytomegalovirus exposure and HLA in healthy donors. Study-wide findings and caveats: A later analysis appeared to link common viral pathogens to several of the most significant clusters.

Germline V CDR1 and CDR2: SGHRS, YFSETQ. The CDR3 has 17 amino acids. V lost 0 bases, J lost 5 bases, and 5 bases stayed unmatched. The chain employs TRBV5-1 and TRBJ2-5, with TRBD2 matching 15 bases. The clonotype was recovered from a male donor in good health and CMV-seropositive. The sample consisted of PBMCs. CDR3: CASSLGTSGGARETQYF. CDR3 DNA: TGCGCCAGCAGCTTGGGGACTAGCGGGGGGGCCCGGGAGACCCAGTACTTC.